This entry concerns a single T cell receptor beta chain. The method was immunoSEQ multiplex PCR; TCRdb's version includes in-frame clones alone and lacks a portion of them. Here the sample spans tens of thousands of clones, roughly 88% being singletons. This record comes from a study of blood T cell repertoires in COVID-19. The TCR comes from a man at least 80 years old with active or convalescent COVID-19. Specimen: peripheral blood.

The DNA for the CDR3 is TGCGCCAGCAGCTTTCAGGGTACTCGGGAGCAGTACTTC. Protein sequence: CASSFQGTREQYF. The chain couples TRBV5-1 to TRBJ2-7; tentatively, D is TRBD1 (5 bases). Germline lookup yields CDR1 SGHRS and CDR2 YFSETQ. The CDR3 covers 13 residues. Trimming left V 2 bases short and J 7 bases short, with 13 bases between.